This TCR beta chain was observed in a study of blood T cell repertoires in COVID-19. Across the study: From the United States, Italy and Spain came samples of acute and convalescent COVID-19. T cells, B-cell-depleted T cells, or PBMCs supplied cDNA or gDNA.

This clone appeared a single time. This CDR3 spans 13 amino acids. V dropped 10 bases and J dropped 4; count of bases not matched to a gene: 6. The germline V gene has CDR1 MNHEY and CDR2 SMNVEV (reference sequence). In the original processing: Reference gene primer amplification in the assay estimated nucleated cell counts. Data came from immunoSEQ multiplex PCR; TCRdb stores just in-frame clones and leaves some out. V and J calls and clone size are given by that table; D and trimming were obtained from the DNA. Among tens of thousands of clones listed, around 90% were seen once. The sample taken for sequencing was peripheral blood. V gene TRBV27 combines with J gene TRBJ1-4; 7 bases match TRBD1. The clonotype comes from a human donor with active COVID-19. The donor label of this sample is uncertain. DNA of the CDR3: TGTGCCACCAGACAGGGCTATAATGAAAAACTGTTTTTT. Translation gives CATRQGYNEKLFF.